The 6 T cell receptor beta chains below come from one sample, sequenced in a study of cytomegalovirus exposure and HLA in healthy donors. PCR amplification relied on 60 Vbeta primers (plus 13 Jbeta primers). The table came from immunoSEQ multiplex PCR; TCRdb's copy has only in-frame clones and leaves some out. The sample lists 140,000 to 150,000 clones, about 80% occurring once. The specimen was PBMCs. These receptors originate from a man in his forties in good health and CMV-seronegative.

The chain joins TRBV6-1 to TRBJ1-2; TRBD1 matches 10 bases. V shed 4 bases and J 5 bases; nucleotides not matched to a gene: 4. The length of the CDR3 is 14 residues. Looked up from germline, CDR1 is MNHNS and CDR2 is SASEGT. The CDR3 DNA follows: TGTGCCAGCAGTGGGGGACAGGGGATATATGGCTACACCTTC. The encoded protein is CASSGGQGIYGYTF.

The genes are TRBV5-1 and TRBJ2-7, with D maybe TRBD1 (6 bases). The germline gives CDR1 SGHRS, CDR2 YFSETQ. The V gene lost 3 bases and the J gene lost 7 bases, with 14 bases spanning the gap. This CDR3 is 13 amino acids long. Written as DNA, the CDR3 is TGCGCCAGCAGCTCTGGACAGCTACTGGAGCAGTACTTC. This gives the protein CASSSGQLLEQYF.

The CDR3 protein is CASSPQSGTLSYEQYF. In DNA, the CDR3 is TGTGCCAGCTCACCACAAAGCGGGACACTATCCTACGAGCAGTACTTC. The gene calls are TRBV18 and TRBJ2-5, with a tentative D call TRBD2 (7 bases). The J call may be mistaken, given a closer DNA end match to TRBJ2-7. From germline, CDR1 is KGHSH and CDR2 LQKENI. The CDR3 consists of 16 residues.

V gene TRBV6-5 combines with J gene TRBJ1-2, with a tentative D call TRBD1 (6 bases). Germline V gene sequence: CDR1 MNHEY, CDR2 SVGAGI. The V gene lost 2 bases and the J gene lost 8 bases, with 15 bases spanning the gap. The CDR3 is 14 residues long. The CDR3 here is CASSYGPGDGGYTF. The CDR3 nucleotides are TGTGCCAGCAGTTACGGGCCAGGGGATGGAGGCTACACCTTC.

The chain links TRBV29-1 to TRBJ2-1, with TRBD2 matching 7 bases. This CDR3 has 11 amino acids. In germline, CDR1 is SQVTM, CDR2 ANQGSEA. Trimming took 6 bases from V and 10 from J; bases not matched to a gene: 6. Here the CDR3 reads CSVVGGREQFF. The CDR3 nucleotides read TGCAGCGTAGTGGGGGGGAGGGAGCAGTTCTTC.

The chain joins TRBV5-5 to TRBJ2-7; D not certain. CDR3 length: 13 residues. V was trimmed by 0 bases and J by 0 bases, leaving 4 bases between them. From germline, CDR1 is SGHKS and CDR2 YYEKEE (reference sequence). The CDR3 loop reads CASSLGSSYEQYF. DNA of the CDR3: TGTGCCAGCAGCTTGGGGAGCTCCTACGAGCAGTACTTC.